This T cell receptor (beta chain) was found in a study of shared clonotypes between healthy human individuals. Overall study: Two female and a few male donors aged 18 to 49 were enrolled.

A remark on this clone: What it recognizes is unknown.

Produced via immunoSEQ multiplex PCR; TCRdb's table is partial and in-frame only. The table lists about a million clones, more than 75% of them singletons. Germline V CDR1 and CDR2: MGHRA, YSYEKL. The V end was cut by 4 bases, the J end by 4 bases, with 14 bases between. The CDR3 has 15 residues. CD4+ cells underwent separation, giving CD45RA+ naive and CD45RA-negative memory subsets. Notes on the study in general: The study sampled only blood, and tissue repertoires likely differ. The diversity represented, both genetic and in exposure history, was limited by few donors.

This sequence joins TRBV4-1 and TRBJ1-5; D is possibly TRBD1 (5 bases). The receptor was isolated from a man younger than 30 in good health. Sequences were obtained from memory CD4+ T cells sorted from blood. Subset indicated: CD45RA-negative fraction. The CDR3 DNA sequence: TGCGCCAGCAGCCTCGGGGAGGGGAATAATCAGCCCCAGCATTTT. It codes for CASSLGEGNNQPQHF.